Below, 22 T cell receptor beta chains from the same sample are listed, as sequenced in a study of cytomegalovirus exposure and HLA in healthy donors. The study ran its PCR with 60 Vbeta and 13 Jbeta primers. The method was immunoSEQ multiplex PCR; TCRdb's version includes in-frame clones alone and lacks a portion of them. The table shows about 150,000 clones, with approximately 80% occurring only once. The sample was PBMCs. These receptors originate from a man aged 35 to 55 in good health and CMV-seronegative.

In regard to this clone: A junction end diverges from the germline sequence, so it may reflect a read error. This chain uses TRBV7-9 with TRBJ2-6; 8 nucleotides align to TRBD2. Germline V gene lookup returns CDR1 SEHNR and CDR2 FQNEAQ (reference sequence). This CDR3 has 17 residues. DNA for the CDR3: TGTTCCAGCAGCTCCACTCGGGGGGGCTCTGGGGCCAACGTCCTGACTTTC. It specifies CSSSSTRGGSGANVLTF.

This chain uses TRBV28 with TRBJ2-3; 7 bases line up with TRBD2. The trim removed 10 bases at V and 3 bases at J, leaving 13 bases unmatched. From germline, CDR1 is MDHEN and CDR2 SYDVKM. This CDR3 comprises 15 residues. Here the CDR3 reads CATGDLAGATDTQYF. Written as DNA, the CDR3 is TGTGCCACCGGGGACTTGGCGGGAGCAACAGATACGCAGTATTTT.

This chain links TRBV27 with TRBJ2-2; possible D gene TRBD2, 6 bases. The V end was cut by 4 bases, the J end by 3 bases, with 9 bases between. There are 14 residues in the CDR3. In germline, CDR1 is MNHEY, CDR2 SMNVEV (reference sequence). The CDR3 loop is CASSSAGYTGELFF. As DNA, the CDR3 is TGTGCCAGCAGTTCAGCGGGTTACACCGGGGAGCTGTTTTTT.

This chain uses TRBV4-1 with TRBJ2-7, with D possibly matching TRBD2 (5 bases). V was trimmed by 4 bases and J by 3 bases, leaving 13 bases between them. The CDR3 covers 14 residues. Germline V gives CDR1 MGHRA, CDR2 YSYEKL. CDR3: CASSPRTGIYEQYF. CDR3 nucleotide sequence: TGCGCCAGCAGCCCGAGGACGGGGATCTACGAGCAGTACTTC.

The chain has TRBV2 and TRBJ2-3; 10 nucleotides agree with TRBD1. Germline-derived CDR1 and CDR2 are SNHLY and FYNNEI. With 7 bases clipped from V and 6 bases from J, the junction kept 7 bases outside the gene matches. CDR3 size: 14 residues. CDR3 bases: TGTGCCAGCAATCCGGGACAGGGGTTTGATACGCAGTATTTT. This gives the protein CASNPGQGFDTQYF.

This clone has more than one count but fewer than ten. The chain joins TRBV28 to TRBJ2-5; no clear D gene. This CDR3 comprises 12 residues. Germline V gene data show CDR1 as MDHEN and CDR2 as SYDVKM. Between the trimmed V and J ends, which lost 6 bases and 7 bases, there was a span of 12 bases. CDR3 DNA: TGTGCCAGCAGCCCCAGGATCGCGACCCAGTACTTC. Translating gives CASSPRIATQYF.

The chain is built from TRBV25-1 and TRBJ1-3; no reliable D call. V lost 1 base, J lost 0 bases, and 7 bases lay in between. Germline lookup yields CDR1 MGHDK and CDR2 SYGVNS. This CDR3 has 15 residues. Here the CDR3 reads CASSESRVSGNTIYF. The DNA for the CDR3 is TGTGCCAGCAGTGAATCCCGAGTCTCTGGAAACACCATATATTTT.

The rearrangement uses TRBV4-1 and TRBJ2-3; TRBD2 aligns across 7 bases. Trimming took 0 bases from V and 5 from J; bases not matched to a gene: 8. Germline V gene lookup returns CDR1 MGHRA and CDR2 YSYEKL. The CDR3 loop spans 16 amino acids. CDR3 sequence (DNA): TGCGCCAGCAGCCAAGAGGCAGCGGGGTCGGGAGATACGCAGTATTTT. As protein: CASSQEAAGSGDTQYF.

This chain connects TRBV11-2 to TRBJ2-7; 7 bases are a match to TRBD2. The CDR3 has 14 residues. The germline V gene has CDR1 SGHAT and CDR2 FQNNGV. V shed 1 base, J shed 3 bases, and the junction held 3 bases outside the gene matches. CDR3 sequence reads: CASSLGPGGYEQYF. As DNA, the CDR3 is TGTGCCAGCAGCTTAGGCCCGGGGGGCTACGAGCAGTACTTC.

The chain carries TRBV5-5 and TRBJ1-2, with 9 nucleotides matching TRBD1. The CDR3 runs to 15 residues. Trimming removed 3 bases from V and 2 bases from J; junction bases left unmatched: 5. Germline V gene lookup returns CDR1 SGHKS and CDR2 YYEKEE (reference sequence). The CDR3 region is CASSSGTGPNYGYTF. CDR3 nucleotide sequence: TGTGCCAGCAGCTCCGGGACAGGGCCGAACTATGGCTACACCTTC.

The table lists this clone with a count of one. The chain employs TRBV27 and TRBJ1-4, with 9 bases fitting TRBD1. This CDR3 has 16 amino acids. V lost 6 bases and J lost 6; bases outside the gene matches: 11. Germline CDR1 is MNHEY and CDR2 is SMNVEV (reference sequence). The CDR3 DNA follows: TGTGCCAGCAGCCTAACTACGACAGGGGGATATGAAAAACTGTTTTTT. It is translated as CASSLTTTGGYEKLFF. The whole variable domain, remainder taken from reference TRBV27 and TRBJ1-4, is EAQVTQNPRYLITVTGKKLTVTCSQNMNHEYMSWYRQDPGLGLRQIYYSMNVEVTDKGDVPEGYKVSRKEKRNFPLILESPSPNQTSLYFCASSLTTTGGYEKLFFGSGTQLSVL.

The V call is TRBV30, the J call TRBJ2-1, with 15 bases aligning to TRBD2. The CDR3 runs to 15 residues. V lost 5 bases to trimming and J lost 15 bases; unmatched junction nucleotides: 14. CDR1 and CDR2 (germline): GTSNPN, SVGIG (reference sequence). The CDR3 DNA reads TGTGCCTGGGGGCGATGGACTAGCGGGGGGGCCGAGTCGTTCTTC. Translating it yields CAWGRWTSGGAESFF.

V is TRBV6-5 and J is TRBJ2-7; D is perhaps TRBD2 (6 bases). V dropped 7 bases and J dropped 2 bases, with 15 bases sitting between them. The CDR3 is 14 amino acids. From germline, CDR1 is MNHEY and CDR2 SVGAGI. The CDR3 sequence: CASTTGRGPYEQYF. CDR3 DNA sequence: TGTGCCAGCACCACGGGGCGGGGCCCCTACGAGCAGTACTTC.

This chain uses TRBV27 with TRBJ1-2; D may be TRBD1 (5 bases). CDR3 length: 15 residues. With 2 bases removed from V and 5 bases from J, the gap between germline ends came to 15 bases. In germline, CDR1 is MNHEY, CDR2 SMNVEV (reference sequence). CDR3 sequence (DNA): TGTGCCAGCAGTTTAGGGGCGGGGCAGGGTTATGGCTACACCTTC. Protein sequence: CASSLGAGQGYGYTF.

This clone occurred a few times. This rearrangement joins TRBV19 to TRBJ2-5; TRBD1 aligns across 7 bases. J was trimmed by 1 base and V by 7 bases; bases with no gene match: 6. The germline V gene has CDR1 LNHDA and CDR2 SQIVND (reference sequence). The CDR3 runs 14 residues. CDR3 DNA sequence: TGTGCCAGTAACTCGGGACAGTTCCAAGAGACCCAGTACTTC. Protein product: CASNSGQFQETQYF.

The J gene is TRBJ2-1, the V gene TRBV11-3, with 8 bases identical to TRBD1. Germline-derived CDR1 and CDR2 are SGHNT and YENEEA. This CDR3 spans 12 amino acids. The ends lost 5 bases at V and 7 bases at J; junction bases unmatched: 1. Here the CDR3 DNA reads TGTGCCAGCAGCCGGGACAGGAATGAGCAGTTCTTC. Residues: CASSRDRNEQFF.

The chain uses TRBV27 and TRBJ2-3, with 8 nucleotides matching TRBD2. The CDR3 has 14 amino acids. Germline CDR1 MNHEY, CDR2 SMNVEV (reference sequence). J lost 10 bases, V lost 4 bases, and 10 bases had no gene match. CDR3 sequence reads: CASSSPGLDPAQYF. The CDR3 region has the DNA TGTGCCAGCAGTTCCCCGGGACTAGATCCCGCGCAGTATTTT.

The chain joins TRBV28 to TRBJ2-5; 8 nucleotides agree with TRBD2. This CDR3 region has 17 residues. CDR1 and CDR2 (germline): MDHEN, SYDVKM. V lost 3 bases, J lost 2 bases, and 11 bases stayed unmatched. CDR3 residues: CASSFGGLGGGQETQYF. The CDR3 DNA is TGTGCCAGCAGTTTCGGGGGACTAGGGGGAGGTCAAGAGACCCAGTACTTC.

The V call is TRBV29-1, the J call TRBJ1-3; D is undetermined. Trimming took off 8 bases at V and 0 bases at J, with 5 bases between the two ends. The CDR3 spans 11 residues. Germline V gene sequence: CDR1 SQVTM, CDR2 ANQGSEA. This CDR3 reads CSLSSGNTIYF. CDR3 bases: TGCAGCCTGAGCTCTGGAAACACCATATATTTT. The variable domain in full, completed from reference TRBV29-1 and TRBJ1-3, reads SAVISQKPSRDICQRGTSLTIQCQVDSQVTMMFWYRQQPGQSLTLIATANQGSEATYESGFVIDKFPISRPNLTFSTLTVSNMSPEDSSIYLCSLSSGNTIYFGEGSWLTVV.

Remarks on this clone: An end of the junction differs from the germline gene, which may be a read error. The rearrangement links TRBV13 to TRBJ2-3; 16 bases agree with TRBD2. The CDR3 is made up of 16 amino acids. Germline CDR1 reads PRHDT; CDR2 reads FYEKMQ (reference sequence). DNA for the CDR3: TGTGCCAGCAGCCTAGGGACTAGCGGGGGGGCAGATACGCAGTATTTT. It codes for CASSLGTSGGADTQYF.

This chain links TRBV21-1 with TRBJ2-3; the table calls TRBD1, which could not be checked here. TRBV21-1 is flagged as a pseudogene. This CDR3 spans 16 amino acids. CDR3: CASSKGLDPLTDTQYF. CDR3 bases: TGTGCCAGCAGCAAGGGGCTGGATCCCCTCACAGATACGCAGTATTTT.

The chain joins TRBV4-1 to TRBJ2-5; TRBD2 matches 9 bases. Trimming cost V 1 base and J 3 bases; bases outside gene matches: 6. The CDR3 is 16 amino acids. The germline gives CDR1 MGHRA, CDR2 YSYEKL. The CDR3 DNA follows: TGCGCCAGCAGCCAAGGGGGACTAGCCACCAAAGAGACCCAGTACTTC. As protein: CASSQGGLATKETQYF.